This T cell receptor beta chain came from a study of cytomegalovirus exposure and HLA in healthy donors. Germline V CDR1 and CDR2: SGHRS, YFSETQ. The CDR3 has 13 residues. Trimming removed 0 bases at V and 4 bases at J, with 6 bases between. PCR primers comprised 60 Vbeta and 13 Jbeta primers. Sequencing was performed with immunoSEQ multiplex PCR; in TCRdb, only in-frame clones are kept and a portion is missing. The data hold 95,000 to 150,000 clones, with roughly 80% observed a single time. Study conclusions and caveats: What was likely a sequencing artifact was a cluster of highly shared sequence variants. High sensitivity and specificity were reportedly achieved when the classifier diagnosed cytomegalovirus status. In vitro data verified three CMV-associated chains as specific for CMV antigens. Segments of the TCR beta V type were, in most cases, productive about 87% or about 30% of the time in an earlier analysis.

There are a few counts of this clone. Its antigen remains unknown. V usage is TRBV5-1 and J usage is TRBJ2-3, with D perhaps TRBD2 (5 bases). Specimen: PBMCs. This receptor was identified in a female donor in good health and CMV-seronegative. DNA of the CDR3: TGCGCCAGCAGCTTGGCTAGCCCAGATACGCAGTATTTT. It specifies CASSLASPDTQYF.